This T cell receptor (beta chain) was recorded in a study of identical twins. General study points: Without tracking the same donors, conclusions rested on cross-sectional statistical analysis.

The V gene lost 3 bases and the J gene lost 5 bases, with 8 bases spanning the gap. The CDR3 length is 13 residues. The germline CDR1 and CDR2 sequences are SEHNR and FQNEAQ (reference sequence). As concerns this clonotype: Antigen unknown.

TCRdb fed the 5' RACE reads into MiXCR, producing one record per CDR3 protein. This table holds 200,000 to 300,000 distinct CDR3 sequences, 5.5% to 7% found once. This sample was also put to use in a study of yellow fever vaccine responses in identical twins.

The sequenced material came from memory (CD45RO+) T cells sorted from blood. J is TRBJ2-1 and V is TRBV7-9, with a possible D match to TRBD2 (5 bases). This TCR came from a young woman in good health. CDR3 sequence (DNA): TGTGCCAGCAGCTTCTCCGGGAACAATGAGCAGTTCTTC. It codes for CASSFSGNNEQFF.